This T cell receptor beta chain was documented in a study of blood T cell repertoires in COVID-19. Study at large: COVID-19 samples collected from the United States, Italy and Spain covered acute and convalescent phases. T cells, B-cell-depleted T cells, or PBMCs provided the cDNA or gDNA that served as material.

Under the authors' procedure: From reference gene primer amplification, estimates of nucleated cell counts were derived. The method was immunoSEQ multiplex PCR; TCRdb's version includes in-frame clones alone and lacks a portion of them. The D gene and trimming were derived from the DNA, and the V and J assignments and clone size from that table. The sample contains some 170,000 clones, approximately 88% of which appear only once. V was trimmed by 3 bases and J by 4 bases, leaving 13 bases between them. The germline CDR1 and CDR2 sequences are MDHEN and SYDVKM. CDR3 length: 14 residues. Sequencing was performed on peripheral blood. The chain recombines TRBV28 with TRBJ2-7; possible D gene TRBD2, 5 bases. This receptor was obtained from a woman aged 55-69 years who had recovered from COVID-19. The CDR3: CASSFGQGGYEQYF. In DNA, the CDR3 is TGTGCCAGCAGTTTCGGGCAAGGAGGTTACGAGCAGTACTTC.